This T cell receptor beta chain is from a study of blood T cell repertoires in COVID-19. Looked up from germline, CDR1 is MDHEN and CDR2 is SYDVKM. The CDR3 totals 16 residues. V shed 8 bases, J shed 7 bases, and the junction held 16 bases outside the gene matches. Repertoires were generated with immunoSEQ multiplex PCR, while TCRdb's copy carries only in-frame clones and drops some. This sample carries some 8,300 clones, 70% to 90% of them seen once, and the ten largest clones take roughly 9.7%. The sequencing sample was made of peripheral blood. This TCR was sampled from a man between 60 and 75 years old with acute or convalescent COVID-19. The rearrangement links TRBV28 to TRBJ2-1; 8 positions agree with TRBD2. CDR3: CASSSPRGGLRNEQFF. DNA for the CDR3: TGTGCCAGCTCCTCGCCACGGGGGGGCCTACGGAATGAGCAGTTCTTC.